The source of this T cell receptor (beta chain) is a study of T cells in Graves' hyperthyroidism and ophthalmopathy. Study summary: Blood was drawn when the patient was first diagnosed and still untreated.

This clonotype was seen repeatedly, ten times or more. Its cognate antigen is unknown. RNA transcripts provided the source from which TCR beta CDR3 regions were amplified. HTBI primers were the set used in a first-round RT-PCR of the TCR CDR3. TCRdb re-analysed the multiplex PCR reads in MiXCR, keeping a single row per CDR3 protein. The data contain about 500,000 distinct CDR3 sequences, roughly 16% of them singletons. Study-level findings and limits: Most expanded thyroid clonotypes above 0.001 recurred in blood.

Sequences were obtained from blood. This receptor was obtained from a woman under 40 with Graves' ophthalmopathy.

CDR3 bases: TGTGCCAGCAGCTTGAGGAGCCTTTACGAGCAGTACTTC. Protein sequence: CASSLRSLYEQYF. The genes are TRBV5-6 and TRBJ2-7; D call uncertain. Germline V gives CDR1 SGHDT, CDR2 YYEEEE. The CDR3 spans 13 residues. Trimming left V 1 base short and J 4 bases short, with 9 bases between.